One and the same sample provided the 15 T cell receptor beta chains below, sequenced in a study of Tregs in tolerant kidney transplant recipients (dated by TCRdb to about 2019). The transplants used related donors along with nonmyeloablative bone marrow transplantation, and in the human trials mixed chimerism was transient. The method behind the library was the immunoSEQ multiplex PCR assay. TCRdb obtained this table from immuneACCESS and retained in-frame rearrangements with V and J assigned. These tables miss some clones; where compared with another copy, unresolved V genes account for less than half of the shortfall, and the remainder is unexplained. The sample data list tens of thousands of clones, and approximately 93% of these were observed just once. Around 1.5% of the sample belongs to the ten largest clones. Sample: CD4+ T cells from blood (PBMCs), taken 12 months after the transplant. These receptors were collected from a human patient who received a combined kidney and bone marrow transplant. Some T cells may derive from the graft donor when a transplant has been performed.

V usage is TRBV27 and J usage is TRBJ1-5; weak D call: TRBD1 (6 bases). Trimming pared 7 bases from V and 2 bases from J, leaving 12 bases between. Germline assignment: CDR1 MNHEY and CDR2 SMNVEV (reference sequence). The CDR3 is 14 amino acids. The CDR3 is CASIFGTRNQPQHF. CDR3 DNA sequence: TGTGCCAGCATCTTCGGGACACGCAATCAGCCCCAGCATTTT.

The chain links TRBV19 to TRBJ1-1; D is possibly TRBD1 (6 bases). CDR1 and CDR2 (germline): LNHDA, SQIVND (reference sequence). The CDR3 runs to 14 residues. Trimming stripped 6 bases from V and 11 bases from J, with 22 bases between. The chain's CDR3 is CASRNGLDSFRAFF. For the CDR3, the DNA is TGTGCCAGTAGAAACGGACTGGACAGTTTCAGGGCTTTCTTT.

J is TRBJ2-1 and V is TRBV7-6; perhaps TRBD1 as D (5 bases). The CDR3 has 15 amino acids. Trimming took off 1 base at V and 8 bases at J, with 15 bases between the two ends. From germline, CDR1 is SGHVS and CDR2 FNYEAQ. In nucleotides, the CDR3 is TGTGCCAGCAGCTTAGACGGACATATTGGGGATGAGCAGTTCTTC. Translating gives CASSLDGHIGDEQFF.

The CDR3 region is CASSLGGLGQGIPFF. The CDR3 DNA sequence: TGTGCCAGCAGCTTAGGTGGTTTGGGACAGGGGATACCTTTCTTT. The chain uses TRBV28 and TRBJ1-1; TRBD1 matches 10 bases. Germline V gene sequence: CDR1 MDHEN, CDR2 SYDVKM. With V trimmed by 6 bases and J by 12 bases, 16 bases remained unmatched. This CDR3 region has 15 residues.

CDR3 amino acids: CASTLLIAGYNEQFF. DNA of the CDR3: TGTGCCAGCACATTATTAATAGCGGGGTACAATGAGCAGTTCTTC. V is TRBV7-2 and J is TRBJ2-1; TRBD2 matches 8 bases. The CDR3 length is 15 residues. Germline V CDR1 and CDR2: SGHTA, FQGNSA. The J segment lost 4 bases and the V segment lost 7 bases, leaving 9 bases of the junction unmatched.

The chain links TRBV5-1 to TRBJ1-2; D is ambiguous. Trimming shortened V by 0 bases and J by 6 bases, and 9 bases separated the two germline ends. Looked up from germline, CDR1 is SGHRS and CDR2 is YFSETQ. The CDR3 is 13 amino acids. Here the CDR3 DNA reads TGCGCCAGCAGCTTGGTAGGGAGGGATGGCTACACCTTC. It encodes CASSLVGRDGYTF. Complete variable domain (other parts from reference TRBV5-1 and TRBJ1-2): KAGVTQTPRYLIKTRGQQVTLSCSPISGHRSVSWYQQTPGQGLQFLFEYFSETQRNKGNFPGRFSGRQFSNSRSEMNVSTLELGDSALYLCASSLVGRDGYTFGSGTRLTVV.

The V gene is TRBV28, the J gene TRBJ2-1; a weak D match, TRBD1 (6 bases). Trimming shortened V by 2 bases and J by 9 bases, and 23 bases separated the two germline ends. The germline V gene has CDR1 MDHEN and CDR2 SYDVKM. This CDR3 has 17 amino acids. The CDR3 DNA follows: TGTGCCAGCAGTTTAGGGACACCACTAAAAGGGAACCCTGAGCAGTTCTTC. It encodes CASSLGTPLKGNPEQFF.

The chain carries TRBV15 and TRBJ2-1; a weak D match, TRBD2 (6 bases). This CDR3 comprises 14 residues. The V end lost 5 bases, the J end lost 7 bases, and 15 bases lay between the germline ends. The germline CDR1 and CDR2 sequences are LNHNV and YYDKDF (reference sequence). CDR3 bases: TGTGCCACCAGCCTTAGCGGCATCGCTAATGAGCAGTTCTTC. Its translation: CATSLSGIANEQFF.

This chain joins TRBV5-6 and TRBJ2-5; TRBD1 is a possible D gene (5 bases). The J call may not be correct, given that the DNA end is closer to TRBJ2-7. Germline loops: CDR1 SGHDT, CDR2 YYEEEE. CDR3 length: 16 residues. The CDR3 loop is CASSFVGRVSSYEQYF. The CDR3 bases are TGTGCCAGCAGCTTTGTTGGCAGGGTGAGCTCCTACGAGCAGTACTTC.

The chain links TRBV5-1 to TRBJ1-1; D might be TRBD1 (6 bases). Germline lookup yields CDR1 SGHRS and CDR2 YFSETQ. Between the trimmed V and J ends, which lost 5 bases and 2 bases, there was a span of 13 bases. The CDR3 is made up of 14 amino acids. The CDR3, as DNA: TGCGCCAGCAGTTTACAGGGTTATAACACTGAAGCTTTCTTT. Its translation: CASSLQGYNTEAFF.

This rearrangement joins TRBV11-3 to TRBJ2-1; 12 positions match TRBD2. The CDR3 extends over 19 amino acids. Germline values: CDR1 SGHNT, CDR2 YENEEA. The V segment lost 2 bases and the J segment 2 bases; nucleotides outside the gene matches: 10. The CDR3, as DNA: TGTGCCAGCAGCTTACGGCAGGCTTGGACTAGCGGGACCTACAATGAGCAGTTCTTC. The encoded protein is CASSLRQAWTSGTYNEQFF. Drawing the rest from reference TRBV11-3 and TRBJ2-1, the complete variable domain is EAGVVQSPRYKIIEKKQPVAFWCNPISGHNTLYWYLQNLGQGPELLIRYENEEAVDDSQLPKDRFSAERLKGVDSTLKIQPAELGDSAVYLCASSLRQAWTSGTYNEQFFGPGTRLTVL.

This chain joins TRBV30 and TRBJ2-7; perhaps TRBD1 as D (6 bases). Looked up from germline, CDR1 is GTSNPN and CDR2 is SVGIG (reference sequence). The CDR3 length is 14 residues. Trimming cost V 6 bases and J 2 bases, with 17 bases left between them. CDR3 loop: CACPDEDRPYEQYF. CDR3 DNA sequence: TGTGCCTGTCCCGACGAAGACAGGCCCTACGAGCAGTACTTC. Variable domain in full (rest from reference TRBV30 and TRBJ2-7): SQTIHQWPATLVQPVGSPLSLECTVEGTSNPNLYWYRQAAGRGLQLLFYSVGIGQISSEVPQNLSASRPQDRQFILSSKKLLLSDSGFYLCACPDEDRPYEQYFGPGTRLTVT.

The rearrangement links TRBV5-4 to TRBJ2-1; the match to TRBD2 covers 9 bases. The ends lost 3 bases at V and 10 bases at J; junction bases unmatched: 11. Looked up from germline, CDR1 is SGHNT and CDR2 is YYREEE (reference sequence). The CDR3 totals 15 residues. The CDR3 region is CASSSLAGGIGEQFF. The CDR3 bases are TGTGCCAGCAGCTCACTAGCGGGTGGAATCGGCGAGCAGTTCTTC.

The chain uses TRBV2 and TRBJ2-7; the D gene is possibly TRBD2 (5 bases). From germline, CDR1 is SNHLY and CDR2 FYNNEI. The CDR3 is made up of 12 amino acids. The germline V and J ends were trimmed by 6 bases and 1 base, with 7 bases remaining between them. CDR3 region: CASSWTSYEQYF. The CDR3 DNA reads TGTGCCAGCAGCTGGACTTCCTACGAGCAGTACTTC.

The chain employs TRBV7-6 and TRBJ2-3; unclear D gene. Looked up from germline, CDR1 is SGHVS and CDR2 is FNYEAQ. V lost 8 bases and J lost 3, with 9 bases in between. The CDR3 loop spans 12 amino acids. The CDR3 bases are TGTGCCAGCCGCGGTAATACAGATACGCAGTATTTT. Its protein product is CASRGNTDTQYF. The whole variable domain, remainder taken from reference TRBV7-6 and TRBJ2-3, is GAGVSQSPRYKVTKRGQDVALRCDPISGHVSLYWYRQALGQGPEFLTYFNYEAQQDKSGLPNDRFSAERPEGSISTLTIQRTEQRDSAMYRCASRGNTDTQYFGPGTRLTVL.